A single sample is the source of the 18 T cell receptor beta chains below, sequenced in a study of blood T cell repertoires in COVID-19. This table comes from immunoSEQ multiplex PCR, and its TCRdb copy is limited to in-frame clones, with some not included. The table includes about 180,000 clones, about 86% detected once. Specimen: peripheral blood. All receptors derive from a man aged 45-60 years with active or convalescent COVID-19.

The chain carries TRBV29-1 and TRBJ2-7, with 13 bases matching TRBD2. CDR1 is SQVTM, CDR2 ANQGSEA, per germline. Trimming took 6 bases from V and 7 from J; bases not matched to a gene: 6. The CDR3 has 13 residues. Here the CDR3 DNA reads TGCAGCGTCCGGGGACTAGCGGGGCATGAGCAGTACTTC. It codes for CSVRGLAGHEQYF.

The chain is built from TRBV21-1 and TRBJ1-6; the D call in the table, TRBD1, was not verified against the DNA. TRBV21-1 is deemed a pseudogene. The CDR3 consists of 16 residues. The CDR3 loop reads CASSKEGDKGEGPLHF. The CDR3 coding sequence is TGTGCCAGCAGCAAAGAAGGGGACAAGGGTGAGGGACCCCTCCACTTT.

The chain recombines TRBV5-1 with TRBJ1-4; no clear D gene. Germline V gene sequence: CDR1 SGHRS, CDR2 YFSETQ. The V end lost 3 bases, the J end lost 0 bases, and 6 bases lay between the germline ends. This CDR3 contains 14 residues. The CDR3 DNA reads as TGCGCCAGCAGCTCGACTTCAACTAATGAAAAACTGTTTTTT. Amino acids: CASSSTSTNEKLFF.

The chain's CDR3 is CASSWTEYNEQFF. CDR3 sequence (DNA): TGTGCCAGCAGCTGGACAGAATACAATGAGCAGTTCTTC. V and J are TRBV11-3 and TRBJ2-1; a possible D gene is TRBD1 (6 bases). Trimming left V 4 bases short and J 4 bases short, with 8 bases between. The CDR3 extends over 13 amino acids. Germline V gene lookup returns CDR1 SGHNT and CDR2 YENEEA.

This chain joins TRBV10-3 and TRBJ1-2, with D possibly matching TRBD1 (6 bases). The V end was cut by 9 bases, the J end by 8 bases, with 19 bases between. This CDR3 contains 13 residues. Looked up from germline, CDR1 is ENHRY and CDR2 is SYGVKD. For the CDR3, the DNA is TGTGCCATTACACGCACTCTAGGACAGGGCTACACCTTC. Its protein product is CAITRTLGQGYTF.

V usage is TRBV6-5 and J usage is TRBJ2-5, with a weak D call TRBD2 (6 bases). Trimming left V 4 bases short and J 9 bases short, with 24 bases between. The CDR3 consists of 16 residues. Germline CDR1 MNHEY, CDR2 SVGAGI. CDR3 region: CASSSHAVAEREAQYF. The CDR3 nucleotides read TGTGCCAGCAGTTCGCACGCGGTAGCCGAGAGGGAGGCCCAGTACTTC.

As for this clone: Other nucleotide sequences in the sample specify the same CDR3. This rearrangement joins TRBV9 to TRBJ2-2; no definite D call. Germline loops: CDR1 SGDLS, CDR2 YYNGEE. Trimming left V 0 bases short and J 7 bases short, with 4 bases between. The CDR3 runs 12 residues. The CDR3 DNA sequence: TGTGCCAGCAGCGTAGTTCTCGGGGAGCTGTTTTTT. This sequence encodes CASSVVLGELFF.

V is TRBV3-1 (or the pseudogene TRBV3-2) and J is TRBJ1-6; 8 nucleotides agree with TRBD1. The CDR3 runs to 19 residues. J gave up 5 bases and V 4 bases, and 16 bases lay outside the gene matches. Germline V gene sequence: CDR1 LGHDT, CDR2 YNNKEL (reference sequence). CDR3 loop: CASSPFGTGQGFNNSPLHF. CDR3 nucleotides: TGTGCCAGCAGCCCTTTCGGGACAGGACAGGGATTCAATAATTCACCCCTCCACTTT.

For the CDR3, the DNA is TGCTGGGCCAGAGGGGACTCCGTCTATGGCTACACCTTC. Translated, it gives CWARGDSVYGYTF. The V call is TRBV29-1, the J call TRBJ1-2, with D possibly matching TRBD1 (5 bases). The CDR3 length is 13 residues. CDR1 is SQVTM, CDR2 ANQGSEA, per germline.

This chain links TRBV15 with TRBJ1-5, with a tentative D call TRBD1 (6 bases). This CDR3 is built from 19 residues. Germline loops: CDR1 LNHNV, CDR2 YYDKDF (reference sequence). V gave up 5 bases and J gave up 0 bases, with 23 bases separating them. Written as DNA, the CDR3 is TGTGCCACCAGCCCACCCCCGGGACACAGGAATGATAGCAATCAGCCCCAGCATTTT. Its translation: CATSPPPGHRNDSNQPQHF.

V usage is TRBV7-3 and J usage is TRBJ2-3; D remains unclear. The CDR3 contains 14 residues. Germline V gene sequence: CDR1 SGHTA, CDR2 FQGTGA. The V end was cut by 3 bases, the J end by 7 bases, with 14 bases between. Here the CDR3 DNA reads TGTGCCAGCAGCTTGGGTACCGGCGGTAATACGCAGTATTTT. Translated, it gives CASSLGTGGNTQYF. Based on the CDR3 plus reference TRBV7-3 and TRBJ2-3, the full variable domain is GAGVSQTPSNKVTEKGKYVELRCDPISGHTALYWYRQSLGQGPEFLIYFQGTGAADDSGLPNDRFFAVRPEGSVSTLKIQRTERGDSAVYLCASSLGTGGNTQYFGPGTRLTVL.

This rearrangement joins TRBV7-3 to TRBJ2-2; 9 bases match TRBD2. In germline, CDR1 is SGHTA, CDR2 FQGTGA. This CDR3 region has 16 residues. V lost 2 bases, J lost 6 bases, and 7 bases stayed unmatched. The CDR3 spells CASSLGSGSSAGELFF. The CDR3 region has the DNA TGTGCCAGCAGCTTAGGTAGCGGGAGTTCTGCCGGGGAGCTGTTTTTT.

This chain links TRBV18 with TRBJ1-4; D is undetermined. Germline assignment: CDR1 KGHSH and CDR2 LQKENI. The CDR3 runs to 16 residues. V was trimmed by 8 bases and J by 0 bases, leaving 16 bases between them. Here the CDR3 reads CASARAPPATNEKLFF. The CDR3 DNA sequence: TGTGCCAGCGCACGGGCTCCACCTGCAACTAATGAAAAACTGTTTTTT.

The CDR3 protein is CASSMFGQPNTGELFF. The CDR3 DNA follows: TGTGCCAGTAGTATGTTTGGACAGCCTAACACCGGGGAGCTGTTTTTT. The chain carries TRBV19 and TRBJ2-2; possibly TRBD1 for D (6 bases). The germline CDR1 and CDR2 sequences are LNHDA and SQIVND (reference sequence). Trimming removed 3 bases from V and 2 bases from J, with 13 bases in between. The CDR3 runs 16 residues.

The V and J genes are TRBV29-1 and TRBJ1-6, with D possibly TRBD1 on 5 matching bases. Germline CDR1 SQVTM, CDR2 ANQGSEA. This CDR3 comprises 14 residues. Trimming took 6 bases from V and 6 from J, leaving 15 bases between them. CDR3 DNA: TGCAGCGTCACGCAAGCAGGGCCTAATTCACCCCTCCACTTT. Its translation is CSVTQAGPNSPLHF. Variable domain in full (rest from reference TRBV29-1 and TRBJ1-6): SAVISQKPSRDICQRGTSLTIQCQVDSQVTMMFWYRQQPGQSLTLIATANQGSEATYESGFVIDKFPISRPNLTFSTLTVSNMSPEDSSIYLCSVTQAGPNSPLHFGNGTRLTVT.

A few counts support this clone. Other DNA sequences of this sample code for an identical CDR3. This chain links TRBV19 with TRBJ2-7; 8 bases are a match to TRBD1. Germline CDR1 and CDR2: LNHDA and SQIVND (reference sequence). This CDR3 is 12 amino acids long. The V and J ends lost 4 bases and 6 bases, in that order; junction bases with no gene match: 2. The CDR3 reads CASSRQGREQYF. The CDR3 coding sequence is TGTGCCAGTAGTAGACAGGGGCGCGAGCAGTACTTC.

The genes are TRBV4-3 and TRBJ2-7, with 9 bases that match TRBD1. This CDR3 region has 15 residues. V trimming: 1 base; J trimming: 5 bases; junction bases outside the gene matches: 6. Germline V gives CDR1 LGHNA, CDR2 YSLEER. The CDR3 nucleotides are TGCGCCAGCAGCCAAGCTTGGGGACAGGGCGACGAGCAGTACTTC. Its translation is CASSQAWGQGDEQYF.

The chain couples TRBV4-1 to TRBJ1-3; D is perhaps TRBD1 (5 bases). This CDR3 comprises 16 residues. Per the germline V gene, CDR1 is MGHRA and CDR2 is YSYEKL. V was shortened by 4 bases and J by 4 bases, with 17 bases between the two germline ends. CDR3 coding DNA: TGCGCCAGCAGCCCGAAGGGGCAGGTCCCCGGAAACACCATATATTTT. Its translation: CASSPKGQVPGNTIYF.